This T cell receptor beta chain originates from a study of OX40 agonist ivuxolimab in advanced cancers. Study-level information: Across the patients, intravenous ivuxolimab was delivered every 2 weeks at 0.01 to 10 mg/kg. Two cutaneous melanoma patients and one hepatocellular carcinoma patient, three in all, had partial responses. Head and neck, renal cell, melanoma or hepatocellular carcinoma were the cancers that dose-escalation patients had.

TCRdb keeps only in-frame clones here, not all; method: immunoSEQ multiplex PCR. The table records 60,000 or so clones, almost 90% of them present only once. If patients had autoimmune disease history or systemic immunosuppression, they were excluded. This CDR3 spans 16 amino acids. Germline trimming cut 3 bases from V and 4 bases from J; bases unmatched to any gene: 6. CDR1 and CDR2 from the germline V gene are SGHNT and YENEEA. The receptor was isolated from an adult with an advanced solid tumor such as melanoma, head and neck, liver or kidney cancer. The starting material was CD4+ or CD8+ T cells sorted from blood, obtained in a trial of the OX40 agonist ivuxolimab. This chain connects TRBV11-3 to TRBJ2-1; TRBD2 matches at 10 bases. In nucleotides, the CDR3 is TGTGCCAGCAGCTTCAGGGTAGCGGGAGGTTACAATGAGCAGTTCTTC. Translation gives CASSFRVAGGYNEQFF.